Below, 29 T cell receptor beta chains from the same sample are listed, as sequenced in a study of blood T cells in healthy people across ages. Primed by a sample-barcoded 5' primer and a J-beta primer mix, a second PCR proceeded for 7 to 11 cycles. TCRdb re-called the 5' RACE reads with MiXCR, one entry per CDR3 protein. In the table there are over 1,300,000 distinct CDR3 sequences, almost 60% of which are singletons. The sequenced material came from blood. The receptor set was obtained from a man between 18 and 35 years old in good health.

This clonotype was seen a handful of times. This rearrangement joins TRBV20-1 to TRBJ2-3, with TRBD2 matching 13 bases. V lost 4 bases to trimming and J lost 5 bases; unmatched junction nucleotides: 6. The length of the CDR3 is 15 residues. In germline, CDR1 is DFQATT, CDR2 SNEGSKA (reference sequence). CDR3 in DNA: TGCAGTGCTACCGGGACTAGCGGGAATATAGATACGCAGTATTTT. This encodes CSATGTSGNIDTQYF.

In its sample, this clonotype was seen a few times. This chain connects TRBV20-1 to TRBJ2-1, with 7 bases aligning to TRBD1. This CDR3 comprises 15 residues. V gave up 0 bases and J gave up 4 bases; unmatched junction bases: 6. Looked up from germline, CDR1 is DFQATT and CDR2 is SNEGSKA (reference sequence). The CDR3 protein is CSARERQGSYNEQFF. The DNA for the CDR3 is TGCAGTGCTAGAGAGCGACAGGGATCGTACAATGAGCAGTTCTTC.

This clonotype was found a few times. The V gene is TRBV29-1, the J gene TRBJ1-4, with D uncertain. The germline CDR1 and CDR2 sequences are SQVTM and ANQGSEA. Between the trimmed V and J ends, which lost 4 bases and 8 bases, there was a span of 11 bases. The CDR3 consists of 12 residues. CDR3 nucleotide sequence: TGCAGCGTTGCCTGGAGAGAAGAAAAACTGTTTTTT. Protein product: CSVAWREEKLFF.

The chain is built from TRBV29-1 and TRBJ1-1; D uncertain. Looked up from germline, CDR1 is SQVTM and CDR2 is ANQGSEA. The CDR3 is made up of 13 amino acids. V lost 4 bases and J 0 bases, leaving 9 bases between the germline ends. This CDR3 reads CSVVRPMNTEAFF. CDR3 nucleotide sequence: TGCAGCGTTGTAAGACCTATGAACACTGAAGCTTTCTTT.

This rearrangement joins TRBV4-2 to TRBJ2-7; TRBD2 might be the D (5 bases). This CDR3 contains 16 residues. The V end was cut by 0 bases, the J end by 0 bases, with 12 bases between. Germline CDR1 reads LGHNA; CDR2 reads YNFKEQ. The CDR3 region has the DNA TGTGCCAGCAGCCAAGATTCCAGCGGAGGCTCCTACGAGCAGTACTTC. Translated, it gives CASSQDSSGGSYEQYF.

The rearrangement links TRBV12-3 or TRBV12-4 to TRBJ2-5; 11 bases map to TRBD2. The last part of the DNA fits TRBJ2-7 better; the J call may be wrong. The CDR3 runs 15 residues. CDR3 loop: CASSAPSGRFNEQYF. The CDR3 coding sequence is TGTGCCAGCAGCGCCCCTAGCGGGAGGTTCAACGAGCAGTACTTC.

V and J are TRBV18 and TRBJ1-2; a possible D gene is TRBD1 (6 bases). The CDR3 totals 14 residues. The V and J ends lost 1 base and 3 bases respectively, with 9 bases between them. Germline V gives CDR1 KGHSH, CDR2 LQKENI. In DNA, the CDR3 is TGTGCCAGCTCACCACAGGGGGATTACTATGGCTACACCTTC. Protein sequence: CASSPQGDYYGYTF.

The chain uses TRBV6-2 or TRBV6-3 and TRBJ2-1; 10 nucleotides line up with TRBD2. CDR1 is MNHEY and CDR2 is SVGEGT in the germline V gene. This CDR3 region has 16 residues. Trimming removed 0 bases from V and 7 bases from J; junction bases left unmatched: 6. The CDR3 loop is CASSYSGASGSNEQFF. Written as DNA, the CDR3 is TGTGCCAGCAGTTACTCGGGGGCTAGCGGGAGTAATGAGCAGTTCTTC.

This clonotype was counted once. V gene TRBV10-2 combines with J gene TRBJ2-5; D remains unclear. Germline CDR1 reads WSHSY; CDR2 reads SAAADI. With 8 bases removed from V and 11 bases from J, the gap between germline ends came to 15 bases. The CDR3 is made up of 11 amino acids. CDR3 sequence reads: CASAAPNEQYF. CDR3 DNA sequence: TGCGCCAGCGCGGCCCCAAATGAGCAGTACTTC.

Notes on this clonotype: This may be a read error: a much more frequent sequence differs by one nucleotide. The chain combines TRBV6-6 with TRBJ2-7, with D unclear. The CDR3 runs 14 residues. From germline, CDR1 is MNHNY and CDR2 SVGAGI (reference sequence). The V gene lost 0 bases and the J gene lost 0 bases, with 6 bases spanning the gap. The CDR3 is CASSYSGDSYEQYF. The CDR3 DNA sequence: TGTGCCAGCAGTTACTCGGGCGACTCCTACGAGCAGTACTTC.

This clonotype was seen only a few times. The chain carries TRBV7-2 and TRBJ2-5; D tentatively reads TRBD1 or TRBD2 (5 bases each). This CDR3 is 15 amino acids long. CDR1 SGHTA and CDR2 FQGNSA come from the germline V gene. V lost 1 base to trimming and J lost 5 bases, with 14 bases between them. CDR3 amino acids: CASSLEAGRYETQYF. CDR3 sequence (DNA): TGTGCCAGCAGCTTAGAGGCAGGGAGATACGAGACCCAGTACTTC.

The V call is TRBV7-9, the J call TRBJ2-5; D is unresolved. The CDR3 is made up of 13 amino acids. Trimming took 8 bases from V and 1 from J, leaving 11 bases between them. Germline CDR1 reads SEHNR; CDR2 reads FQNEAQ (reference sequence). For the CDR3, the DNA is TGTGCCAGCGCCGGACGGACCCAAGAGACCCAGTACTTC. Translating gives CASAGRTQETQYF. Complete variable domain (other parts from reference TRBV7-9 and TRBJ2-5): DTGVSQNPRHKITKRGQNVTFRCDPISEHNRLYWYRQTLGQGPEFLTYFQNEAQLEKSRLLSDRFSAERPKGSFSTLEIQRTEQGDSAMYLCASAGRTQETQYFGPGTRLLVL.

This clonotype was seen a handful of times. The chain links TRBV4-1 to TRBJ2-1, with unresolved D. Trimming took off 1 base at V and 15 bases at J, with 10 bases between the two ends. This CDR3 is built from 11 residues. Germline assignment: CDR1 MGHRA and CDR2 YSYEKL. This chain's CDR3 is CASSQGALRFF. CDR3 coding DNA: TGCGCCAGCAGCCAAGGGGCGCTTCGGTTCTTC.

This chain connects TRBV19 to TRBJ2-1, with 8 positions matching TRBD1. The CDR3 contains 17 residues. In germline, CDR1 is LNHDA, CDR2 SQIVND (reference sequence). Trimming removed 5 bases from V and 0 bases from J; junction bases left unmatched: 9. CDR3 nucleotide sequence: TGTGCCAGTAGTGGGCAGGGGGCACCGAGCTCCTACAATGAGCAGTTCTTC. This codes for CASSGQGAPSSYNEQFF.

The V gene is TRBV28, the J gene TRBJ2-7; D uncertain. This CDR3 region has 14 residues. Germline V gene data show CDR1 as MDHEN and CDR2 as SYDVKM. The V gene lost 6 bases and the J gene lost 4 bases, with 16 bases spanning the gap. The CDR3 DNA follows: TGTGCCAGCAGCGCCTTACAGAGCCGGTACGAGCAGTACTTC. It specifies CASSALQSRYEQYF.

This clonotype came up a few times. CDR3 loop: CASSFGDRDYNEQFF. The CDR3 DNA reads TGCGCCAGCAGCTTTGGGGACAGGGACTACAATGAGCAGTTCTTC. The genes are TRBV5-1 and TRBJ2-1, with 9 nucleotides matching TRBD1. The CDR3 is made up of 15 amino acids. The V and J ends lost 2 bases and 3 bases, in that order; junction bases with no gene match: 3. Germline V gene data show CDR1 as SGHRS and CDR2 as YFSETQ.

The rearrangement links TRBV10-1 to TRBJ2-5; D is ambiguous. Germline V gene data show CDR1 as WNHNN and CDR2 as SYGVQD (reference sequence). Trimming took off 1 base at V and 5 bases at J, with 8 bases between the two ends. The CDR3 has 13 residues. CDR3 amino acids: CASSELGSETQYF. The CDR3 DNA sequence: TGCGCCAGCAGTGAGTTGGGGTCGGAGACCCAGTACTTC.

On this clonotype: One end of the junction varies from germline; a read error may be responsible. V usage is TRBV2 and J usage is TRBJ2-3; D is undetermined. The germline gives CDR1 SNHLY, CDR2 FYNNEI. The CDR3 consists of 14 residues. This chain's CDR3 is CASSVNPSTDTRYF. The CDR3 DNA reads as TGTGCCAGCAGTGTAAACCCCAGCACAGATACGCGGTATTTT.

This chain links TRBV7-9 with TRBJ1-1; D not certain. The CDR3 extends over 13 amino acids. With 3 bases removed from V and 0 bases from J, the gap between germline ends came to 5 bases. Germline CDR1 SEHNR, CDR2 FQNEAQ (reference sequence). The CDR3 region has the DNA TGTGCCAGCAGCTTTCCGATGAACACTGAAGCTTTCTTT. Its protein product is CASSFPMNTEAFF.

This clonotype appeared a few times. A read error may account for a junction end that differs from germline. The chain recombines TRBV4-3 with TRBJ2-1, with D unclear. The germline gives CDR1 LGHNA, CDR2 YSLEER. CDR3 length: 12 residues. CDR3 in amino acids: CASSQRRGEQFF. The DNA of the CDR3 is TGCGCTAGCAGCCAGAGGAGAGGTGAGCAGTTCTTC.

The chain has TRBV29-1 and TRBJ2-3; 8 bases align to TRBD2. V was pared by 0 bases and J by 2 bases, with 7 bases of the junction left unmatched. Germline CDR1 reads SQVTM; CDR2 reads ANQGSEA. CDR3 length: 16 residues. The DNA of the CDR3 is TGCAGCGTTGAAGAGGATAGCGGGAAATACACAGATACGCAGTATTTT. It specifies CSVEEDSGKYTDTQYF.

The chain combines TRBV6-6 with TRBJ2-5, with D maybe TRBD1 (6 bases). Trimming took off 4 bases at V and 3 bases at J, with 9 bases between the two ends. Per the germline V gene, CDR1 is MNHNY and CDR2 is SVGAGI (reference sequence). CDR3 size: 13 residues. CDR3: CASSWGQKETQYF. CDR3 coding DNA: TGTGCCAGCAGTTGGGGGCAAAAAGAGACCCAGTACTTC.

The chain joins TRBV7-9 to TRBJ1-6, with D possibly matching TRBD1 (6 bases). The CDR3 has 16 residues. Trimming shortened V by 4 bases and J by 5 bases, and 15 bases separated the two germline ends. Per germline, CDR1 SEHNR and CDR2 FQNEAQ (reference sequence). CDR3 bases: TGTGCCAGCAGCTCGGGACACGCGACGAATAATTCACCCCTCCACTTT. Protein product: CASSSGHATNNSPLHF.

DNA for the CDR3: TGTGCCAGCAAGGGACGGGAAAACAATCAGCCCCAGCATTTT. Its protein is CASKGRENNQPQHF. This chain uses TRBV6-5 with TRBJ1-5, with a possible D match to TRBD1 (5 bases). Trimming pared 7 bases from V and 3 bases from J, leaving 13 bases between. CDR1 and CDR2 (germline): MNHEY, SVGAGI. The CDR3 extends over 14 amino acids.

This clonotype came up once. A junction boundary mismatches the germline segment, possibly from a read error. This chain links TRBV6-6 with TRBJ2-5, with unresolved D. Germline V gene sequence: CDR1 MNHNY, CDR2 SVGAGI (reference sequence). The CDR3 contains 13 residues. CDR3 in DNA: TGTACCAGCAGCTCTGCACTGGGGGAGACCCAGTACTTC. This gives the protein CTSSSALGETQYF.

This clonotype was observed a handful of times. CDR3 protein: CASSPGVAHTQYF. CDR3 nucleotide sequence: TGTGCCAGCAGTCCCGGGGTAGCCCACACCCAGTACTTC. The chain uses TRBV4-2 and TRBJ2-5; perhaps TRBD2 as D (5 bases). Germline V gene data show CDR1 as LGHNA and CDR2 as YNFKEQ. This CDR3 is 13 amino acids long. V was pared by 6 bases and J by 8 bases, with 16 bases between.

This clonotype was recorded a few times. This rearrangement joins TRBV12-3 or TRBV12-4 to TRBJ2-4; possible D gene TRBD2, 5 bases. CDR3 size: 15 residues. V was cut by 4 bases and J by 7 bases, with 17 bases left in between. CDR3: CASSYTEYTGNIQYF. CDR3 nucleotide sequence: TGTGCCAGCAGTTACACTGAATACACGGGGAACATTCAGTACTTC.

The V call is TRBV4-1, the J call TRBJ1-5, with 10 bases fitting TRBD1. Per germline, CDR1 MGHRA and CDR2 YSYEKL. With 8 bases clipped from V and 3 bases from J, the junction kept 10 bases outside the gene matches. This CDR3 comprises 16 residues. CDR3 in amino acids: CASGRMTGGLNQPQHF. Here the CDR3 DNA reads TGCGCCAGCGGCCGCATGACAGGGGGCCTCAATCAGCCCCAGCATTTT.

The chain joins TRBV2 to TRBJ1-2; weak D call: TRBD1 (5 bases). Trimming took off 7 bases at V and 3 bases at J, with 12 bases between the two ends. Germline values: CDR1 SNHLY, CDR2 FYNNEI. The CDR3 runs 13 residues. CDR3 sequence reads: CASTTGQYYGYTF. CDR3 coding DNA: TGTGCCAGCACCACCGGACAATACTATGGCTACACCTTC.